This T cell receptor beta chain was sequenced for a study of human T cells and chemical hapten exposure (dated by TCRdb to about 2021). Notes on the research overall: For sensitization, 2% DPC in acetone was applied to a roughly 2 cm by roughly 2 cm area of upper inner arm skin. Throughout the roughly 23-week study period, patients were also given weekly therapeutic DPC doses on the scalp. Patch testing on the upper back used Finn chambers containing 0.01% DPC, with scoring done after 6 days according to International Contact Dermatitis Research Group standards. Alopecia areata with under or over 50% scalp involvement, alopecia totalis and alopecia universalis were represented in the patient cohort, which was mostly female. The libraries were sequenced as a pool, and the TCR yield per sample differed mostly because of small variations in library volumes within the pool. The study tracked peripheral blood TCR repertoire changes in vivo during primary and secondary sensitization to the hapten diphenylcyclopropenone (DPC) in alopecia patients. Blood was sampled from patients pre-sensitization (week 0) and at 2, 6 and about 24 weeks after DPC sensitization. For TCR sequencing, blood came from about 29 alopecia patients at anywhere from one to four time points (pre-sensitization, 2, 6 and 24 weeks). Findings and caveats that apply to the study as a whole: Alopecia, a presumed autoimmune disease, was present in all patients, so the immune response of the patients might differ from that of healthy individuals. The number of PT1 expanded TCRs positively correlated with patch test score, significant at thresholds 8, 16 and 32 but not 4. Repeated subsampling changed both the strength of the expansion versus patch-test correlation and the threshold at which that correlation became significant. Expanded TCRs formed significantly more large CDR3 similarity clusters than pre-sensitization or healthy control sets, consistent with antigen-driven responses. DPC sensitization did not change how many TCRs were above 1 in 1000 frequency, and no evidence was found of alterations in global repertoire structure.

Libraries were constructed by RACE. TCRdb records NextSeq 500 as the sequencer. During library preparation, unique molecular identifiers were attached to individual cDNA molecules so that TCRs could be counted in a quantitative, reproducible way. Both TCR alpha and TCR beta chains were sequenced from each blood RNA sample. The paper's data handling went like this. The median number of TCRs per sample was roughly 98,000, ranging from 23,224 to 690,600. V, J and CDR3 annotation of the TCR reads was performed with the Decombinator software suite. For PS versus PT1 abundance plots, all samples were subsampled to the same number of TCRs (28,000). Expanded TCRs were defined as absent before sensitization and observed at least eight times at the 2-week time point. TCRdb reprocessed the public reads (quality trimming at Q25 with fastp, clone calling with MiXCR) and kept in-frame beta chains. Every distinct CDR3 protein forms one entry, paired with its most common genes and DNA. The authors' filters were not applied to this entry. In this sample the table shows tens of thousands of distinct CDR3 sequences, about 3% of which occur a single time. Roughly 6.6% of the sample is in the top ten clones.

The junction shows trimming of 5 bases on V and 6 bases on J, plus 26 bases between the germline ends. CDR1 and CDR2, looked up from the germline V gene, are MDHEN and SYDVKM. Its CDR3 holds 19 amino acids, cysteine through phenylalanine. Only CDR3 DNA remains: 57 bases, in frame from the first base. At least ten counts were recorded for this clonotype. Its antigen remains undetermined. Per-base quality was not reported, and no clone a single base away is much larger than it. In light of the paper, this sample's time point label describes: patch test 2, 6 weeks after DPC sensitization. This specimen's treatment or condition label, per the study, means: therapeutic diphenylcyclopropenone sensitization with weekly scalp DPC. At every patch-test visit, the blood draw took place before the patch test was put on. Patients were considered eligible if aged 18 to 70, diagnosed with alopecia and deemed suitable for DPC therapy, and patients were excluded if pregnant. Total RNA was extracted from unfractionated whole blood that had been collected in Tempus Blood RNA tubes.

The receptor was isolated from a man aged 40-55 years with alopecia areata. Some clones in this sample may be carry-over from other donors' samples. This material consisted of whole blood, taken in connection with sensitization to the hapten diphenylcyclopropenone (DPC). The rearranged segments are TRBV28 and TRBJ1-6; the D gene is not confidently resolved. Here is the DNA: TGTGCCAGCAGTCTTTTTTACGGTGGAATGGAGTCGCTTAATTCACCCCTCCACTTT. Translation gives CASSLFYGGMESLNSPLHF.